This TCR beta chain comes out of a study of shared clonotypes between healthy human individuals (dated by TCRdb to the early 2020s). Background on the whole study: The cohort included three men and a couple of women between 18 and 49 years of age. Per donor, leukapheresis produced somewhere between about 0.85 and 10 billion PBMCs. To estimate repertoire size and how much clonotype sharing occurs between individuals, the study deeply sequenced the blood TCR repertoires of about 5 healthy adults. To increase sequencing depth and limit assay-specific biases, TCR repertoire library preparation and sequencing were carried out by different laboratories using diverse techniques. For each donor, three plates each were used for CD4 naive and CD4 memory, two plates were used for CD8 naive, and one plate was used for CD8 memory.

Study-wide findings and limitations: Because the study included a small number of donors, the genetic and exposure-history diversity represented was limited. Across a few donors, approximately 4.6% of naive CD4, roughly 3.5% of naive CD8, 2.3% of memory CD4, and 0.4% of memory CD8 clonotypes were shared. Only blood was sampled, and tissue TCR repertoires likely differ from those in blood. Clonotypes shared by all four sorted-subset donors showed higher generation probabilities than non-shared clonotypes. Naive subsets generally had larger estimated clonotype richness than memory subsets. Pairwise subsampling led to the expectation that sequencing depth would affect the degree of clonotype sharing among donors. Even with the large sequencing depth, rarefaction of the sorted-subset datasets indicated that sequencing was incomplete.

Using the deep immunoSEQ assay, multiplex PCR amplified TCR CDR3 regions from genomic DNA. Genomic DNA extracted from each cell subset was distributed evenly over all wells of several immunoSEQ 96-well plates, and each plate served as one replicate. For sorted subsets, 200 to 250 ng of genomic DNA, equivalent to some 30,000 T cell genomes, went into each replicate PCR. The purified libraries were quantified using a Qubit 3.0 fluorometer, sized with a Bioanalyzer 2100, and then quantified again using the KAPA Library Quantification kit. A separate single-read 150-cycle Illumina NextSeq 550 flow cell was used to sequence each immunoSEQ 96-well plate. In the original analysis: Because the immunoSEQ output included only junctional sequences and no quality scores, the filtering could not be the same as the filtering used for full-length reads. Sequences were annotated with PyIR, a Python wrapper for IgBLAST v1.9, and V/J genes and CDR3 were assigned using IMGT germline references. Any read was removed if the V/J assignment was weak (E-value above 1e-6), the CDR3 was missing, or the read contained stop codons, out-of-frame junctions, or ambiguous translated residues. V3J clonotypes were defined as sequences sharing an identical inferred V gene, J gene, and CDR3 amino acid sequence. To compute the percentage overlap between repertoires, the number of shared unique clonotypes was divided by the size of the smaller repertoire. Three approaches were used to assess repertoire richness: RTK rarefaction, the Chao1 estimator, and Recon v2.1 estimates of unobserved clonotypes. Generation probabilities for all TCRbeta clonotypes obtained by the gDNA method from several donors were computed using OLGA. Entries here come from immuneACCESS through TCRdb and include only in-frame sequences with V and J called. Some clones fail to appear in such tables; in the studies checked, an unresolved V gene covers under half of the shortfall, and the cause of the remainder is unknown. V and J calls and clone size are as listed in that table; D and trimming were resolved from the DNA. A total of some 2 million clones appear in this sample, roughly 94% of them only once. The biggest ten clones account for 1% to 1.3% of the sample.

CD8 naive samples were CD45RO-negative cells positively selected for CCR7, giving a CD45RA+CCR7+ population that excluded TemRA cells. Donors were healthy HIV-negative adults with no recently reported acute infections or vaccinations. Every donor was a Caucasian adult living in Nashville, Tennessee, USA. Blood was obtained by leukapheresis, after which PBMCs were separated by Ficoll-Histopaque density gradient centrifugation and cryopreserved in liquid nitrogen vapor phase. Analytical flow cytometry was used to check the purity and quantity of every magnetically sorted T cell population. Genomic DNA was isolated from every sorted fraction and measured by UV absorbance on a Nanodrop 2000c. This clone was seen a handful of times. Its antigen remains unidentified. Base qualities are not at hand, and no much larger clone is one base apart. Other DNA sequences from this sample encode an identical CDR3 as well.

The CDR3, cysteine through phenylalanine, is 13 amino acids long. The entry retains the CDR3 DNA only, 39 bases that are in frame from base 1. Via the germline V gene, CDR1 is SGDLS and CDR2 YYNGEE. V loses 2 bases of germline sequence and J loses 1 base, and the interval between the two ends is 7 bases. The clonotype was recovered from a man aged 18 to 30 in good health. The sequence links TRBV9 to TRBJ2-7; the D gene is perhaps TRBD2, on 5 matching bases. The sequenced material came from naive CD8+ T cells sorted from blood. The sample's cell subset or site label, decoded: CD45RA+CCR7+. CDR3 loop: CASSVGDSYEQYF. The sequenced DNA is TGTGCCAGCAGCGTCGGGGATTCCTACGAGCAGTACTTC.